This record covers a single T cell receptor (beta chain). The antigen remains unidentified. Profiled with immunoSEQ multiplex PCR; TCRdb holds only in-frame clones, not every one. The sample records about 410,000 clones, about 85% being singletons. This sample is drawn from a study of Ad26.COV2.S vaccination and SARS-CoV-2 variants. Study-wide results and limits: Similar non-spike TCR breadth was seen in vaccine and placebo recipients. The TCR breadth and depth analyses may have produced an underestimate of total T cell responses.

Described treatment: some 19 received Ad26.COV2.S at low or high dose, single or two shots; 5 received placebo; per-sample allocation not given. After the first vaccine or placebo injection, samples were drawn on day 63. Recruitment in Boston yielded a donor of adult age, 18-55 years. The CDR3 consists of 15 residues. Germline lookup yields CDR1 SEHNR and CDR2 FQNEAQ (reference sequence). Trimming left V 1 base short and J 4 bases short, with 11 bases between. The sequence derives from a person between 18 and 59 years old who received the Ad26.COV2.S COVID-19 vaccine or a placebo. The V gene is TRBV7-9, the J gene TRBJ1-5, with a tentative D call TRBD1 (6 bases). Specimen: peripheral blood, collected in a trial of Ad26.COV2.S vaccine versus placebo. The CDR3 DNA follows: TGTGCCAGCAGCTTAGGAGGGGGGGTTAATCAGCCCCAGCATTTT. The encoded protein is CASSLGGGVNQPQHF.